One and the same sample provided the 18 T cell receptor beta chains below, sequenced in a study of technical replicates of blood from a handful of donors. Some clones are missing from TCRdb's copy, which holds only in-frame ones; the method was immunoSEQ multiplex PCR. The repertoire has about 15,000 clones, 85% to 90% of them found once; the top ten carry roughly 12%. The sample was PBMCs. Every receptor here comes from a human donor in good health.

J is TRBJ1-2 and V is TRBV7-9; a possible D gene is TRBD1 (6 bases). The CDR3 loop spans 12 amino acids. The germline CDR1 and CDR2 sequences are SEHNR and FQNEAQ (reference sequence). Trimming cost V 1 base and J 10 bases, with 10 bases left between them. CDR3 in DNA: TGTGCCAGCAGCTTAGAGGACAGATCCTACACCTTC. It translates to CASSLEDRSYTF.

This clone was detected only once. This sequence joins TRBV11-2 and TRBJ2-7; D may be TRBD1 (5 bases). Germline V gene lookup returns CDR1 SGHAT and CDR2 FQNNGV. The CDR3 consists of 16 residues. V dropped 0 bases and J dropped 2 bases, with 14 bases sitting between them. The CDR3 coding sequence is TGTGCCAGCAGCTTAGAGGCCCCAGGGCTCCCCTACGAGCAGTACTTC. Its protein is CASSLEAPGLPYEQYF. The whole variable domain, remainder taken from reference TRBV11-2 and TRBJ2-7, is EAGVAQSPRYKIIEKRQSVAFWCNPISGHATLYWYQQILGQGPKLLIQFQNNGVVDDSQLPKDRFSAERLKGVDSTLKIQPAKLEDSAVYLCASSLEAPGLPYEQYFGPGTRLTVT.

The count of this clone is one. V and J are TRBV19 and TRBJ1-2; D gene unclear. Trimming left V 2 bases short and J 0 bases short, with 13 bases between. Germline CDR1 reads LNHDA; CDR2 reads SQIVND (reference sequence). The CDR3 loop spans 16 amino acids. CDR3 sequence reads: CASSIKASTTNYGYTF. The CDR3 DNA reads as TGTGCCAGTAGTATAAAGGCTAGCACTACTAACTATGGCTACACCTTC.

The V gene is TRBV5-1, the J gene TRBJ2-5; no reliable D call. Trimming pared 0 bases from V and 4 bases from J, leaving 10 bases between. The CDR3 covers 14 residues. Germline V lookup: CDR1 SGHRS, CDR2 YFSETQ. CDR3 protein: CASSLELPPETQYF. CDR3 sequence (DNA): TGCGCCAGCAGCTTGGAGCTACCCCCAGAGACCCAGTACTTC.

This clone has a single count. This rearrangement joins TRBV5-1 to TRBJ2-3, with D perhaps TRBD2 (5 bases). The germline V gene encodes CDR1 SGHRS and CDR2 YFSETQ. This CDR3 has 13 residues. Trimming took off 4 bases at V and 4 bases at J, with 10 bases between the two ends. The CDR3 sequence is CASSPGVADTQYF. In DNA, the CDR3 is TGCGCCAGCAGCCCCGGGGTGGCAGATACGCAGTATTTT.

The chain links TRBV30 to TRBJ2-7; TRBD2 matches at 7 bases. V trimming: 2 bases; J trimming: 0 bases; junction bases outside the gene matches: 4. CDR3 length: 14 residues. Germline V gene data show CDR1 as GTSNPN and CDR2 as SVGIG (reference sequence). The CDR3 DNA sequence: TGTGCCTGGAGTCTCGGCGGGAGCTCCTACGAGCAGTACTTC. This encodes CAWSLGGSSYEQYF.

The chain employs TRBV29-1 and TRBJ2-5; 11 bases are shared with TRBD2. The germline V gene has CDR1 SQVTM and CDR2 ANQGSEA. V lost 7 bases, J lost 2 bases, and 6 bases stayed unmatched. CDR3 length: 14 amino acids. The CDR3 loop reads CSAGTSGAQETQYF. The CDR3, as DNA: TGCAGCGCTGGGACTAGCGGAGCGCAAGAGACCCAGTACTTC.

As DNA, the CDR3 is TGTGCCAGCAGTGAGATGATCCTAGTGCCTACCGAGGAGCAGTTCTTC. This gives the protein CASSEMILVPTEEQFF. The gene calls are TRBV6-1 and TRBJ2-1; no firm D call. Trimming took off 3 bases at V and 10 bases at J, with 22 bases between the two ends. The CDR3 is 16 residues long. Germline V gives CDR1 MNHNS, CDR2 SASEGT.

This clone was seen just once. The chain employs TRBV5-1 and TRBJ2-3; 7 nucleotides agree with TRBD1. This CDR3 has 16 residues. With V trimmed by 0 bases and J by 2 bases, 6 bases remained unmatched. CDR1 is SGHRS, CDR2 YFSETQ, per germline. The CDR3 loop reads CASSLAARGSTDTQYF. CDR3 nucleotides: TGCGCCAGCAGCTTGGCAGCCAGGGGGTCCACAGATACGCAGTATTTT.

This clone was picked up one time. The rearrangement joins TRBV7-9 to TRBJ1-3; 9 nucleotides match TRBD1. This CDR3 region has 17 residues. Germline values: CDR1 SEHNR, CDR2 FQNEAQ (reference sequence). The trim removed 5 bases at V and 4 bases at J, leaving 12 bases unmatched. CDR3 loop: CASSAGTGRISGNTIYF. The CDR3, as DNA: TGTGCCAGCAGCGCCGGGACAGGGAGGATTTCCGGAAACACCATATATTTT.

V usage is TRBV10-2 and J usage is TRBJ1-1; no clear D gene. The germline gives CDR1 WSHSY, CDR2 SAAADI. With 7 bases removed from V and 4 bases from J, the gap between germline ends came to 16 bases. This CDR3 contains 14 residues. The CDR3 here is CASTAIAEGTEAFF. The CDR3 nucleotides read TGCGCCAGCACCGCAATAGCTGAGGGCACTGAAGCTTTCTTT.

V gene TRBV14 combines with J gene TRBJ2-2; 10 bases match TRBD1. CDR3 size: 15 residues. Germline CDR1 and CDR2: SGHDN and FVKESK. V lost 3 bases, J lost 5 bases, and 3 bases stayed unmatched. DNA for the CDR3: TGTGCCAGCAGCCAGCTGGGACAGGGGACCGGGGAGCTGTTTTTT. Protein sequence: CASSQLGQGTGELFF.

The chain is built from TRBV29-1 and TRBJ1-3, with TRBD1 matching 8 bases. Germline trimming cut 6 bases from V and 3 bases from J; bases unmatched to any gene: 10. Germline CDR1 SQVTM, CDR2 ANQGSEA. This CDR3 is built from 15 residues. CDR3 sequence reads: CSVRTGSPFGNTIYF. As DNA, the CDR3 is TGCAGCGTGAGGACAGGGTCGCCTTTTGGAAACACCATATATTTT.

CDR3 protein: CAWSVGRAYNEQFF. CDR3 sequence (DNA): TGTGCCTGGAGTGTCGGGAGGGCCTACAATGAGCAGTTCTTC. The rearrangement uses TRBV30 and TRBJ2-1; the match to TRBD2 covers 8 bases. The germline CDR1 and CDR2 sequences are GTSNPN and SVGIG (reference sequence). Losses at the gene ends were 0 bases for V and 2 bases for J; bases not matched to a gene: 0. CDR3 size: 14 residues.

The V gene is TRBV11-2, the J gene TRBJ2-7; TRBD1 might be the D (6 bases). The CDR3 contains 15 residues. With 1 base removed from V and 0 bases from J, the gap between germline ends came to 10 bases. Per the germline V gene, CDR1 is SGHAT and CDR2 is FQNNGV. CDR3: CASSLGQVPSYEQYF. CDR3 bases: TGTGCCAGCAGCTTAGGACAGGTTCCCTCCTACGAGCAGTACTTC.

This chain links TRBV4-2 with TRBJ2-1, with TRBD2 as a possible D gene (6 bases). There are 16 residues in the CDR3. V lost 4 bases and J 5 bases, leaving 18 bases between the germline ends. CDR1 LGHNA and CDR2 YNFKEQ come from the germline V gene. In DNA, the CDR3 is TGTGCCAGCAGCCGCCGGGGCCTAGCGTCTAACAATGAGCAGTTCTTC. It codes for CASSRRGLASNNEQFF.

The gene calls are TRBV6-5 and TRBJ1-1; weak D call: TRBD1 (6 bases). Germline V gene lookup returns CDR1 MNHEY and CDR2 SVGAGI. V was shortened by 2 bases and J by 3 bases, with 10 bases between the two germline ends. CDR3 length equals 14 residues. Here the CDR3 reads CASSYIRGDTEAFF. CDR3 nucleotides: TGTGCCAGCAGTTACATCAGGGGAGACACTGAAGCTTTCTTT.

V usage is TRBV25-1 and J usage is TRBJ2-3; possibly TRBD2 for D (6 bases). Germline CDR1 reads MGHDK; CDR2 reads SYGVNS. The CDR3 spans 14 residues. Trimming shortened V by 3 bases and J by 3 bases, and 10 bases separated the two germline ends. CDR3 sequence: CASSDRAGTDTQYF. CDR3 bases: TGTGCCAGCAGTGACCGGGCGGGGACAGATACGCAGTATTTT.